These 27 T cell receptor beta chains were sequenced from one sample in a study of T cell responses to AZD1222 COVID-19 vaccine (dated by TCRdb to the early 2020s). In light of the paper, this sample's time point label describes: baseline before first vaccination. Libraries were built with the immunoSEQ multiplex PCR assay. TCRdb provides this immuneACCESS table in a form limited to in-frame rearrangements. Some clones are lacking; in checked studies, under half of them reflect an unresolved V gene, and why the rest are absent is not known. The sample profile shows about 130,000 clones; roughly nine tenths of them were found once. About 3.5% of the sample is taken by the ten largest. The material was peripheral blood, obtained on day 0 of AZD1222 vaccination. These receptors were collected from an adult in good health.

V and J are TRBV18 and TRBJ2-2, with 10 positions matching TRBD2. CDR1 and CDR2 (germline): KGHSH, LQKENI. The CDR3 totals 15 residues. The V segment lost 5 bases and the J segment 0 bases; nucleotides outside the gene matches: 0. The CDR3 sequence is CASSGLAANTGELFF. CDR3 coding DNA: TGTGCCAGCTCAGGACTAGCGGCGAACACCGGGGAGCTGTTTTTT.

This chain links TRBV4-2 with TRBJ2-2; 7 bases map to TRBD2. CDR3 length: 17 residues. Germline CDR1 LGHNA, CDR2 YNFKEQ. V lost 1 base to trimming and J lost 7 bases; unmatched junction nucleotides: 12. The CDR3 protein is CASSQGRRAGVSGELFF. The CDR3 DNA reads TGTGCCAGCAGCCAAGGAAGGAGGGCGGGAGTAAGCGGGGAGCTGTTTTTT.

Only a few counts were recorded for this clone. This chain connects TRBV12-3 or TRBV12-4 to TRBJ1-2, with unresolved D. V lost 3 bases, J lost 5 bases, and 10 bases lay in between. The CDR3 loop spans 13 amino acids. The CDR3, as DNA: TGTGCCAGCAGTTTGTCTGTGACTTATGGCTACACCTTC. It is translated as CASSLSVTYGYTF.

V and J are TRBV5-1 and TRBJ2-1; 10 nucleotides line up with TRBD2. The ends lost 5 bases at V and 2 bases at J; junction bases unmatched: 16. CDR3 size: 19 residues. The germline gives CDR1 SGHRS, CDR2 YFSETQ. The CDR3 DNA is TGCGCCAGCAGTAAGGGGCTAGCGGGAGCGAAAAGCACCTACAATGAGCAGTTCTTC. Its translation: CASSKGLAGAKSTYNEQFF. Using reference TRBV5-1 and TRBJ2-1 for the parts outside the CDR3, the full variable domain is KAGVTQTPRYLIKTRGQQVTLSCSPISGHRSVSWYQQTPGQGLQFLFEYFSETQRNKGNFPGRFSGRQFSNSRSEMNVSTLELGDSALYLCASSKGLAGAKSTYNEQFFGPGTRLTVL.

V gene TRBV29-1 combines with J gene TRBJ1-1; TRBD1 matches at 7 bases. Germline CDR1 and CDR2: SQVTM and ANQGSEA. The V gene end was trimmed by 6 bases and the J gene end by 2 bases; junction bases not matched to a gene: 6. CDR3 length equals 13 residues. The CDR3 region has the DNA TGCAGCGTGGTACAGGGGATTAACACTGAAGCTTTCTTT. Translation: CSVVQGINTEAFF.

The J gene is TRBJ2-7, the V gene TRBV6-5, with D possibly TRBD2 on 5 matching bases. The CDR3 has 15 amino acids. The V end was cut by 6 bases, the J end by 6 bases, with 21 bases between. CDR1 MNHEY and CDR2 SVGAGI come from the germline V gene. CDR3: CASSLGNRARGEQYF. The CDR3 nucleotides read TGTGCCAGCAGCTTGGGAAACCGGGCCCGGGGCGAGCAGTACTTC.

This clone showed up just a few times. V gene TRBV5-4 combines with J gene TRBJ2-5; D is unclear. V was trimmed by 0 bases and J by 4 bases, leaving 7 bases between them. The germline V gene encodes CDR1 SGHNT and CDR2 YYREEE (reference sequence). CDR3 size: 13 residues. CDR3 in DNA: TGTGCCAGCAGCTTGGGGCTTGGAGAGACCCAGTACTTC. The encoded protein is CASSLGLGETQYF.

The rearrangement joins TRBV7-9 to TRBJ2-7; D unclear. The CDR3 contains 15 residues. Trimming pared 5 bases from V and 5 bases from J, leaving 19 bases between. Per germline, CDR1 SEHNR and CDR2 FQNEAQ (reference sequence). CDR3 loop: CASSPVRGWGNEQYF. CDR3 nucleotides: TGTGCCAGCAGCCCCGTTCGAGGTTGGGGAAACGAGCAGTACTTC. Together with reference TRBV7-9 and TRBJ2-7, the CDR3 gives the full variable domain: DTGVSQNPRHKITKRGQNVTFRCDPISEHNRLYWYRQTLGQGPEFLTYFQNEAQLEKSRLLSDRFSAERPKGSFSTLEIQRTEQGDSAMYLCASSPVRGWGNEQYFGPGTRLTVT.

V is TRBV5-6 and J is TRBJ1-2; 10 positions match TRBD1. After removal of 4 bases from V and 2 bases from J, the junction contained 5 bases not matched to a gene. The V gene's germline CDR1 is SGHDT and CDR2 YYEEEE. CDR3 length equals 15 residues. The chain's CDR3 is CASSRDRGLNYGYTF. CDR3 sequence (DNA): TGTGCCAGCAGCCGGGACAGGGGTCTAAACTATGGCTACACCTTC. Supplemented by reference TRBV5-6 and TRBJ1-2, the full variable domain reads DAGVTQSPTHLIKTRGQQVTLRCSPKSGHDTVSWYQQALGQGPQFIFQYYEEEERQRGNFPDRFSGHQFPNYSSELNVNALLLGDSALYLCASSRDRGLNYGYTFGSGTRLTVV.

The rearrangement uses TRBV7-2 and TRBJ2-4; TRBD2 agrees at 7 bases. Germline CDR1 is SGHTA and CDR2 is FQGNSA. V trimming: 5 bases; J trimming: 9 bases; junction bases outside the gene matches: 10. The CDR3 consists of 14 residues. Written as DNA, the CDR3 is TGTGCCAGCAGCCCTACTAGCGTCGAGGGCATTCAGTACTTC. Translated: CASSPTSVEGIQYF.

The chain combines TRBV11-2 with TRBJ2-7; tentatively, D is TRBD2 (7 bases). This CDR3 has 15 residues. V dropped 0 bases and J dropped 0 bases, with 9 bases sitting between them. The germline CDR1 and CDR2 sequences are SGHAT and FQNNGV. CDR3 residues: CASSLERGPSYEQYF. In nucleotides, the CDR3 is TGTGCCAGCAGCTTAGAGCGGGGGCCCTCCTACGAGCAGTACTTC.

The gene calls are TRBV27 and TRBJ2-7; no reliable D call. From germline, CDR1 is MNHEY and CDR2 SMNVEV (reference sequence). CDR3 size: 15 residues. V lost 9 bases and J 3 bases, leaving 21 bases between the germline ends. CDR3 loop: CASYLRKSRVYEQYF. CDR3 coding DNA: TGTGCCAGTTACCTAAGAAAATCTCGGGTCTACGAGCAGTACTTC.

The rearrangement uses TRBV12-3 or TRBV12-4 and TRBJ1-4; a possible D gene is TRBD1 (6 bases). V was clipped by 4 bases and J by 6 bases, with 6 bases between them. The CDR3 sequence is 12 residues long. CDR3 amino acids: CASSWTDEKLFF. CDR3 sequence (DNA): TGTGCCAGCAGTTGGACAGATGAAAAACTGTTTTTT.

The rearrangement uses TRBV6-5 and TRBJ1-2; 9 nucleotides match TRBD1. V trimming: 6 bases; J trimming: 4 bases; junction bases outside the gene matches: 3. CDR1 and CDR2 (germline): MNHEY, SVGAGI. The CDR3 runs 13 residues. CDR3 sequence (DNA): TGTGCCAGCAGGCGGGACAGGGCCTATGGCTACACCTTC. This gives the protein CASRRDRAYGYTF.

This clone has only one observation. V usage is TRBV5-1 and J usage is TRBJ2-3, with 12 bases that match TRBD2. The ends lost 2 bases at V and 0 bases at J; junction bases unmatched: 7. Germline V lookup: CDR1 SGHRS, CDR2 YFSETQ. The CDR3 covers 18 residues. The CDR3 sequence: CASSFRTSGVPSTDTQYF. The CDR3 DNA is TGCGCCAGCAGCTTTAGGACTAGCGGGGTCCCTAGCACAGATACGCAGTATTTT.

In this sample, this clone turned up once. This sequence joins TRBV6-5 and TRBJ2-5; TRBD1 agrees at 7 bases. CDR3 size: 13 residues. The V gene's germline CDR1 is MNHEY and CDR2 SVGAGI. The trim removed 10 bases at V and 3 bases at J, leaving 8 bases unmatched. CDR3 sequence: CATQTGTEETQYF. CDR3 DNA sequence: TGTGCCACCCAGACCGGGACAGAAGAGACCCAGTACTTC.

The chain employs TRBV30 and TRBJ1-2, with D unclear. Trimming removed 4 bases at V and 6 bases at J, with 12 bases between. Germline V CDR1 and CDR2: GTSNPN, SVGIG (reference sequence). This CDR3 is built from 12 residues. In nucleotides, the CDR3 is TGTGCCTGGAATACGGCAGTAGATGGCTACACCTTC. Protein: CAWNTAVDGYTF.

J is TRBJ1-1 and V is TRBV11-2; D not resolved. Trimming left V 7 bases short and J 1 base short, with 7 bases between. Germline V gene sequence: CDR1 SGHAT, CDR2 FQNNGV. The CDR3 loop spans 12 amino acids. For the CDR3, the DNA is TGTGCCAGCAACGGGCAGAACACTGAAGCTTTCTTT. This translates into CASNGQNTEAFF.

The genes are TRBV19 and TRBJ1-2; the match to TRBD1 covers 9 bases. This CDR3 region has 13 residues. Germline V gives CDR1 LNHDA, CDR2 SQIVND (reference sequence). V lost 5 bases, J lost 4 bases, and 2 bases stayed unmatched. CDR3 bases: TGTGCCAGTAGTGTACAGGGGGCCTATGGCTACACCTTC. It encodes CASSVQGAYGYTF.

The V gene is TRBV10-3, the J gene TRBJ2-3; TRBD2 agrees at 8 bases. From germline, CDR1 is ENHRY and CDR2 SYGVKD. The V segment lost 10 bases and the J segment 11 bases; nucleotides outside the gene matches: 11. This CDR3 is built from 12 residues. The CDR3 DNA is TGTGCCACCCGGGGGCGGGAGGAGAAGCAGTATTTT. This translates into CATRGREEKQYF.

The gene calls are TRBV29-1 and TRBJ2-7; 7 nucleotides match TRBD1. The V gene end was trimmed by 4 bases and the J gene end by 0 bases; junction bases not matched to a gene: 12. Germline CDR1 SQVTM, CDR2 ANQGSEA. The CDR3 contains 16 residues. The DNA for the CDR3 is TGCAGCGTTGGGGGATCCTTACAGGGGACCTCCTACGAGCAGTACTTC. It translates to CSVGGSLQGTSYEQYF.

V is TRBV5-1 and J is TRBJ2-7; 8 bases match TRBD1. Germline V CDR1 and CDR2: SGHRS, YFSETQ. This CDR3 is 14 amino acids long. J was trimmed by 4 bases and V by 4 bases; bases with no gene match: 7. The DNA for the CDR3 is TGCGCCAGCAGCCAGGACAGGGAGCGGTACGAGCAGTACTTC. It yields the protein CASSQDRERYEQYF.

The CDR3 is CASSATGTRWEEQYF. As DNA, the CDR3 is TGTGCCAGCAGCGCCACAGGGACCCGTTGGGAAGAGCAGTACTTC. V usage is TRBV9 and J usage is TRBJ2-7, with D perhaps TRBD1 (6 bases). Trimming cost V 3 bases and J 7 bases, with 20 bases left between them. CDR3 length: 15 amino acids. In germline, CDR1 is SGDLS, CDR2 YYNGEE.

The V call is TRBV5-1, the J call TRBJ2-6; D gene unclear. The germline V gene has CDR1 SGHRS and CDR2 YFSETQ. V dropped 5 bases and J dropped 3 bases, with 3 bases sitting between them. The CDR3 is 12 amino acids. The DNA for the CDR3 is TGCGCCAGCAGAAGTGGGGCCAACGTCCTGACTTTC. It codes for CASRSGANVLTF.

CDR3 protein: CARTGPGELFF. The CDR3 coding sequence is TGTGCCCGAACAGGGCCCGGGGAGCTGTTTTTT. The rearrangement joins TRBV30 to TRBJ2-2, with D possibly being TRBD1 (6 bases). The V and J ends lost 8 bases and 6 bases respectively, with 10 bases between them. CDR1 GTSNPN and CDR2 SVGIG come from the germline V gene (reference sequence). The CDR3 runs to 11 residues.

V and J are TRBV6-5 and TRBJ2-3, with 7 bases lining up with TRBD1. V lost 0 bases and J lost 4; bases outside the gene matches: 4. CDR1 and CDR2 from the germline V gene are MNHEY and SVGAGI. The CDR3 sequence is 15 residues long. The chain's CDR3 is CASSYSRGTADTQYF. The CDR3 region has the DNA TGTGCCAGCAGTTACTCCAGGGGGACGGCAGATACGCAGTATTTT.

This chain joins TRBV27 and TRBJ2-7; 7 positions match TRBD1. V dropped 2 bases and J dropped 1; count of bases not matched to a gene: 2. CDR3 size: 14 residues. From germline, CDR1 is MNHEY and CDR2 SMNVEV (reference sequence). CDR3 sequence (DNA): TGTGCCAGCAGTTTAGGCAGGGGGTCCTACGAGCAGTACTTC. Translating it yields CASSLGRGSYEQYF.